What follows are 22 T cell receptor beta chains derived from one specimen sequenced in a study of shared clonotypes between healthy human individuals. The method was immunoSEQ multiplex PCR; TCRdb's version includes in-frame clones alone and lacks a portion of them. The sample records more than 2,000,000 clones, around 90% being singletons. The specimen was naive CD4+ T cells sorted from blood. Subset noted: CD45RA+ positively selected. The source is a man younger than 30 in good health.

The V gene is TRBV30, the J gene TRBJ1-2, with unresolved D. The ends were cut back, 0 bases at V and 3 bases at J, with 8 bases in the middle. The V gene's germline CDR1 is GTSNPN and CDR2 SVGIG (reference sequence). CDR3 size: 13 residues. The CDR3 nucleotides read TGTGCCTGGAGTGTTCGGAGCGACTATGGCTACACCTTC. Protein: CAWSVRSDYGYTF.

This rearrangement joins TRBV5-1 to TRBJ1-3; D is unresolved. Germline CDR1 is SGHRS and CDR2 is YFSETQ. The CDR3 totals 15 residues. Trimming took 4 bases from V and 0 from J, leaving 11 bases between them. The CDR3 coding sequence is TGCGCCAGCAGCCTTACTGCGAACTCTGGAAACACCATATATTTT. Translation gives CASSLTANSGNTIYF.

The chain links TRBV19 to TRBJ1-1, with 11 bases lining up with TRBD1. Trimming at V came to 5 bases and at J to 4 bases, leaving 3 bases not matched to a gene. This CDR3 comprises 14 residues. From germline, CDR1 is LNHDA and CDR2 SQIVND (reference sequence). CDR3 bases: TGTGCCAGTAGTGGACAGGGGGCTTTCACTGAAGCTTTCTTT. Amino acids: CASSGQGAFTEAFF.

As for this clone: In the same sample, other DNA sequences code for this CDR3. J is TRBJ2-5 and V is TRBV6-1; D uncertain. V gave up 4 bases and J gave up 5 bases, with 5 bases separating them. The CDR3 totals 11 residues. Germline V gene sequence: CDR1 MNHNS, CDR2 SASEGT. CDR3 amino acids: CASSAGETQYF. CDR3 nucleotide sequence: TGTGCCAGCAGTGCCGGGGAGACCCAGTACTTC.

The chain recombines TRBV5-4 with TRBJ2-5, with TRBD1 as a possible D gene (6 bases). Germline CDR1 SGHNT, CDR2 YYREEE (reference sequence). V was pared by 3 bases and J by 4 bases, with 25 bases between. The CDR3 covers 18 residues. CDR3 coding DNA: TGTGCCAGCAGCTCTCTAGCCGAGCGAGGGGGAATGCGAGAGACCCAGTACTTC. This translates into CASSSLAERGGMRETQYF.

As concerns this clone: The same CDR3 is also encoded by other DNA sequences in this sample. This chain uses TRBV19 with TRBJ1-6, with a possible D match to TRBD1 (6 bases). Germline V gives CDR1 LNHDA, CDR2 SQIVND (reference sequence). The V gene lost 1 base and the J gene lost 7 bases, with 8 bases spanning the gap. This CDR3 region has 14 residues. In DNA, the CDR3 is TGTGCCAGTAGTATAGGTCAGGGGAATTCACCCCTCCACTTT. Translated, it gives CASSIGQGNSPLHF.

The chain couples TRBV2 to TRBJ1-2, with D unresolved. The CDR3 extends over 14 amino acids. Looked up from germline, CDR1 is SNHLY and CDR2 is FYNNEI. With 7 bases removed from V and 7 bases from J, the gap between germline ends came to 19 bases. In DNA, the CDR3 is TGTGCCAGCAAGGCAGGACTCTTATCGGGTGGCTACACCTTC. Protein product: CASKAGLLSGGYTF.

A note on this clone: Other DNA sequences from this sample encode an identical CDR3 as well. The V gene is TRBV5-4, the J gene TRBJ2-2; D unclear. The V gene's germline CDR1 is SGHNT and CDR2 YYREEE (reference sequence). Trimming took off 4 bases at V and 0 bases at J, with 10 bases between the two ends. CDR3 length: 15 residues. CDR3 in amino acids: CASSLDTTNTGELFF. In DNA, the CDR3 is TGTGCCAGCAGCCTTGACACCACGAACACCGGGGAGCTGTTTTTT.

The chain is built from TRBV7-2 and TRBJ2-5, with 10 bases fitting TRBD2. Germline assignment: CDR1 SGHTA and CDR2 FQGNSA. The CDR3 consists of 15 residues. Trimming took 8 bases from V and 2 from J; bases not matched to a gene: 8. CDR3 loop: CASSSGRTLQETQYF. CDR3 nucleotide sequence: TGTGCCAGCTCTAGCGGGAGAACCCTACAAGAGACCCAGTACTTC.

The gene calls are TRBV11-2 and TRBJ2-7, with D possibly matching TRBD1 (5 bases). CDR1 is SGHAT, CDR2 FQNNGV, per germline. The V end was cut by 3 bases, the J end by 0 bases, with 12 bases between. The CDR3 has 15 amino acids. CDR3 nucleotides: TGTGCCAGCAGCTTGATCCCAGGGTTCTCCTACGAGCAGTACTTC. Protein product: CASSLIPGFSYEQYF.

The rearrangement uses TRBV9 and TRBJ1-2; D is perhaps TRBD1 (5 bases). Germline V gene sequence: CDR1 SGDLS, CDR2 YYNGEE. V lost 0 bases, J lost 2 bases, and 11 bases lay in between. The CDR3 runs to 15 residues. CDR3 bases: TGTGCCAGCAGCGTAGAGTCGGGGGACAACTATGGCTACACCTTC. Translation gives CASSVESGDNYGYTF.

The chain joins TRBV5-1 to TRBJ1-1; TRBD1 might be the D (5 bases). V was cut by 4 bases and J by 0 bases, with 13 bases left in between. CDR3 length equals 15 residues. Per germline, CDR1 SGHRS and CDR2 YFSETQ. Here the CDR3 DNA reads TGCGCCAGCAGCCCTCTCGGGACGGTGAACACTGAAGCTTTCTTT. Protein: CASSPLGTVNTEAFF.

V and J are TRBV4-1 and TRBJ1-6; 7 nucleotides agree with TRBD1. V dropped 2 bases and J dropped 6; count of bases not matched to a gene: 4. Germline lookup yields CDR1 MGHRA and CDR2 YSYEKL. CDR3 size: 15 residues. The CDR3 sequence: CASSQTGQTNSPLHF. DNA of the CDR3: TGCGCCAGCAGCCAAACGGGACAGACTAATTCACCCCTCCACTTT.

The chain links TRBV5-5 to TRBJ1-1; 8 nucleotides line up with TRBD1. The CDR3 runs 15 residues. The germline gives CDR1 SGHKS, CDR2 YYEKEE (reference sequence). Trimming at V came to 4 bases and at J to 5 bases, leaving 10 bases not matched to a gene. CDR3 residues: CASSIGGQGGTEAFF. The CDR3 nucleotides are TGTGCCAGCAGCATAGGTGGACAGGGAGGTACTGAAGCTTTCTTT.

This chain uses TRBV15 with TRBJ2-7; 10 bases agree with TRBD2. The CDR3 is 15 amino acids. V shed 2 bases, J shed 6 bases, and the junction held 7 bases outside the gene matches. Germline CDR1 reads LNHNV; CDR2 reads YYDKDF (reference sequence). The DNA for the CDR3 is TGTGCCACCAGCAGACAAGCGGGAGGGCCTACCGAGCAGTACTTC. Residues: CATSRQAGGPTEQYF.

The gene calls are TRBV5-4 and TRBJ1-2; D is undetermined. The germline V gene encodes CDR1 SGHNT and CDR2 YYREEE (reference sequence). This CDR3 spans 15 amino acids. The germline V and J ends were trimmed by 3 bases and 1 base, with 13 bases remaining between them. CDR3 nucleotides: TGTGCCAGCAGCTCAGGTCCCCTGGGTAACTATGGCTACACCTTC. Its translation: CASSSGPLGNYGYTF. The complete variable domain, with remaining parts taken from reference TRBV5-4 and TRBJ1-2, reads ETGVTQSPTHLIKTRGQQVTLRCSSQSGHNTVSWYQQALGQGPQFIFQYYREEENGRGNFPPRFSGLQFPNYSSELNVNALELDDSALYLCASSSGPLGNYGYTFGSGTRLTVV.

The chain joins TRBV5-1 to TRBJ2-6, with 11 bases lining up with TRBD2. This CDR3 has 17 amino acids. Germline lookup yields CDR1 SGHRS and CDR2 YFSETQ. V dropped 4 bases and J dropped 12; count of bases not matched to a gene: 15. The CDR3 DNA sequence: TGCGCCAGCAGCACCGTAGCGGGAGGGCAAAAGCTCCGCGTCCTGACTTTC. This codes for CASSTVAGGQKLRVLTF.

J is TRBJ2-7 and V is TRBV7-9, with D unclear. The V end lost 5 bases, the J end lost 1 base, and 12 bases lay between the germline ends. The CDR3 totals 14 residues. CDR1 is SEHNR, CDR2 FQNEAQ, per germline (reference sequence). The CDR3 protein is CASSPHEISYEQYF. CDR3 nucleotide sequence: TGTGCCAGCAGCCCCCACGAGATTTCCTACGAGCAGTACTTC.

Notes on this clone: In the same sample, other DNA sequences code for this CDR3. J is TRBJ2-5 and V is TRBV10-3, with D maybe TRBD2 (7 bases). V was trimmed by 8 bases and J by 5 bases, leaving 12 bases between them. This CDR3 region has 12 residues. Germline CDR1 and CDR2: ENHRY and SYGVKD. CDR3 nucleotide sequence: TGTGCCATCCGAGGGGGAGGGGAGACCCAGTACTTC. This translates into CAIRGGGETQYF.

As for this clone: Other nucleotide sequences in the sample specify the same CDR3. The genes are TRBV10-3 and TRBJ2-5, with no clear D. Looked up from germline, CDR1 is ENHRY and CDR2 is SYGVKD. V shed 4 bases and J shed 4 bases, with 7 bases lying between them. CDR3 length: 12 residues. The CDR3 reads CAISVPGETQYF. CDR3 coding DNA: TGTGCCATCAGTGTCCCGGGAGAGACCCAGTACTTC.

Remarks on this clone: The sample has other DNA sequences that encode this CDR3 too. V is TRBV19 and J is TRBJ1-3, with D possibly matching TRBD1 (5 bases). V was clipped by 3 bases and J by 1 base, with 7 bases between them. The CDR3 sequence is 14 residues long. Germline V CDR1 and CDR2: LNHDA, SQIVND (reference sequence). The CDR3 region is CASSIGGSGNTIYF. CDR3 nucleotide sequence: TGTGCCAGTAGTATCGGGGGATCTGGAAACACCATATATTTT.

The chain has TRBV5-5 and TRBJ1-2; D not resolved. CDR1 is SGHKS and CDR2 is YYEKEE in the germline V gene (reference sequence). Trimming removed 0 bases at V and 2 bases at J, with 11 bases between. CDR3 length: 15 residues. CDR3 amino acids: CASSLVGNANYGYTF. In DNA, the CDR3 is TGTGCCAGCAGCTTGGTAGGGAATGCGAACTATGGCTACACCTTC.